This TCR beta chain stems from a study of cytomegalovirus exposure and HLA in healthy donors. General study findings and limits: Reports credit the classifier with highly specific, highly sensitive diagnosis of cytomegalovirus status. Overall, about 160 TCR beta chains were annotated as cytomegalovirus-associated. In a later analysis, across HLA loci, associated TCR counts were highest for DRB1, lowest for HLA-C.

The PCR was carried out with 60 Vbeta primers and 13 Jbeta primers. Profiling relied on immunoSEQ multiplex PCR, and the TCRdb table lists in-frame clones only, not all of them. The sample yields some 87,000 clones, more than 55% seen once. A word on this clone: Its matching antigen is unknown.

There were likely unrecorded immune exposures, though donors were nominally healthy when sampled. Germline V gene sequence: CDR1 LNHDA, CDR2 SQIVND (reference sequence). This CDR3 has 13 amino acids. Deletions cut 5 bases from V and 3 bases from J, with 11 bases between. The sequence was obtained from a woman under 40 in good health and CMV-seropositive. The chain employs TRBV19 and TRBJ2-7; D uncertain. The sample comprised PBMCs. CDR3 sequence: CASSHPQNYEQYF. In DNA, the CDR3 is TGTGCCAGTAGTCACCCACAAAACTACGAGCAGTACTTC.